Listed below are T cell receptor beta chains from one sample, sequenced in a study of vaccination and CD4 T cells after COVID-19. TCRdb reprocessed the PCR reads via MiXCR and lists one record per CDR3 protein. The profile shows approximately 40,000 distinct CDR3 sequences, under 45% of them singletons. The specimen was CD4+ T cells from blood, collected about 7 months after SARS-CoV-2 vaccination. Receptors originate from a human donor who had recovered from COVID-19. The CDR3 runs from the conserved cysteine through the conserved F or W. A D gene is named only where the DNA matches it firmly. Clone size is given for some rows only: seen once, a few or many times, or a class if the clone is expanded.

size,D,V,J,DNA,CDR3
once,NA,TRBV5-1,TRBJ2-7,TGCGCCAGCAGCTTTACCCCGGACGGGCCCTACGAGCAGTACTTC,CASSFTPDGPYEQYF
few,TRBD2,TRBV19,TRBJ2-1,TGTGCCAGTAGTAGGGGGACTAGCGGGCATAATGAGCAGTTCTTC,CASSRGTSGHNEQFF
NA,TRBD2,TRBV2,TRBJ2-2,TGTGCCAGCAAAGGACTAGCGGGCGTCGGGGAGCTGTTTTTT,CASKGLAGVGELFF
NA,TRBD1,TRBV7-2,TRBJ2-1,TGTGCCAGCAGCTTAGCGCAGGGGACAGTCAATGAGCAGTTCTTC,CASSLAQGTVNEQFF
NA,TRBD2,TRBV6-1,TRBJ2-7,TGTACCAGCAGTGAAGCGGGGGGCAGCTCCTACGAGCAGTACTTC,CTSSEAGGSSYEQYF
few,TRBD2,TRBV7-9,TRBJ2-3,TGTGCCAGCAGCTTATCGGCTAGCGGGGGGCGCACAGATACGCAGTATTTT,CASSLSASGGRTDTQYF
few,TRBD1,TRBV7-2,TRBJ1-1,TGTGCCAGCAGCTTAGCGCGGAGAGGGGGCGAGGCTTTCTTT,CASSLARRGGEAFF
NA,TRBD2,TRBV20-1,TRBJ2-1,TGCAGCGCCCAGGGGCTGGGACTAGCGAGAGATTACAATGAGCAGTTCTTC,CSAQGLGLARDYNEQFF
few,NA,TRBV7-9,TRBJ2-7,TGTGCCAGCAGCTTAGAAAGGACTACCTACGAGCAGTACTTC,CASSLERTTYEQYF
NA,NA,TRBV28,TRBJ1-5,TGTGCCAGCAAAGAATTGAGCAATCAGCCCCAGCATTTT,CASKELSNQPQHF
few,NA,TRBV7-9,TRBJ2-5,TGTGCCAGCAGCTTAGTTACAGAATTAGAGACCCAGTACTTC,CASSLVTELETQYF
NA,NA,TRBV20-1,TRBJ2-5,TGCAGTGCCCCCCGAGGACTCCAAGAGACCCAGTACTTC,CSAPRGLQETQYF
few,NA,TRBV5-1,TRBJ2-5,TGCGCCAGCAGCTTGGTTCTCCGAACGGAGACCCAGTACTTC,CASSLVLRTETQYF
NA,NA,TRBV7-4,TRBJ2-7,TGTGCCAGCAAGACAGCCCTCTGTGAGCAGTACTTC,CASKTALCEQYF
NA,TRBD2,TRBV5-1,TRBJ2-5,TGCGCCAGCAGCTTGACTAGCGGGGTCACGACCCAGTACTTC,CASSLTSGVTTQYF
NA,NA,TRBV28,TRBJ2-7,TGTGCCAGCAGTTTGGGTCTGACCAGGAACGAGCAGTACTTC,CASSLGLTRNEQYF
few,NA,TRBV10-3,TRBJ1-5,TGTGCCATCAGTGAGAGGGGGGGGGTCAATCAGCCCCAGCATTTT,CAISERGGVNQPQHF
few,NA,TRBV21-1,TRBJ2-7,TGTGCCAGCAGCTCGTCCCGGGACAGGGCCGAAACCTACGAGCAGTACTTC,CASSSSRDRAETYEQYF
NA,TRBD1,TRBV6-1,TRBJ2-7,TGTGCCAGCAGTGTGCCGGTTACAGGGGGCTACGAGCAGTACTTC,CASSVPVTGGYEQYF
few,NA,TRBV7-6,TRBJ2-3,TGTGCCAGCAGCTCACAAGGCACAGATACGCAGTATTTT,CASSSQGTDTQYF
NA,NA,TRBV19,TRBJ2-5,TGTGCCAGTAGTTCATCTGGTGGGGCAGGGGAAGAGACCCAGTACTTC,CASSSSGGAGEETQYF
NA,TRBD2,TRBV25-1,TRBJ2-5,TGTGCCAGCAGTGATGGGCAGCGGGAGAGGGAGACCCAGTACTTC,CASSDGQRERETQYF
NA,NA,TRBV4-1,TRBJ2-7,TGCGCCAGCAGCCATGGAGGGATATCGTCCTACGAGCAGTACTTC,CASSHGGISSYEQYF
few,TRBD2,TRBV12-3/TRBV12-4,TRBJ2-7,TGTGCCAGCAGTTTGACTAGCGGTCGGTACGAGCAGTACTTC,CASSLTSGRYEQYF
NA,TRBD1,TRBV7-9,TRBJ2-1,TGTGCCAGCAGCACAACAGGGGACGAGCAGTTCTTC,CASSTTGDEQFF
NA,NA,TRBV28,TRBJ1-1,TGTGCCAGCAGTTTAGGGGGACCCTCAGGGGCGGACACTGAAGCTTTCTTT,CASSLGGPSGADTEAFF
NA,NA,TRBV24-1,TRBJ2-5,TGTGCCACCAGTGCCCCCTCGACCACTCAAGAGACCCAGTACTTC,CATSAPSTTQETQYF
NA,NA,TRBV7-9,TRBJ2-1,TGTGCCAGCAGCTTCAGGGGGAGGGCCTCATATGAGCAGTTCTTC,CASSFRGRASYEQFF
NA,NA,TRBV2,TRBJ1-5,TGTGCCAGCAGGGAAACTACGAATAGCAATCAGCCCCAGCATTTT,CASRETTNSNQPQHF
NA,NA,TRBV28,TRBJ2-1,TGTGCCAGCAGTTCGCTGGGCCGGGCGATCGGTGAGCAGTTCTTC,CASSSLGRAIGEQFF
NA,TRBD2,TRBV11-1,TRBJ2-2,TGTGCCAGCAGCTTAGCGACTAGCGGGAGACGGGAGCTGTTTTTT,CASSLATSGRRELFF
NA,TRBD2,TRBV20-1,TRBJ2-5,TGCAGTGCTAGTGTACTAGCGGGATTGGAGACCCAGTACTTC,CSASVLAGLETQYF
few,NA,TRBV20-1,TRBJ2-1,TGCAGTGCTAGCCATCTAGCGTCCCCCTACAATGAGCAGTTCTTC,CSASHLASPYNEQFF
NA,NA,TRBV21-1,TRBJ1-1,TGTGCCAGCAGCAAAGACCGGGACAGCCTAAACACTGAAGCTTTCTTT,CASSKDRDSLNTEAFF
NA,TRBD2,TRBV20-1,TRBJ2-3,TGCAGTGCTAGAGTGGCGGGAGGGCTTTCAGATACGCAGTATTTT,CSARVAGGLSDTQYF
once,NA,TRBV27,TRBJ2-1,TGTGCCAGCAGTTTAAGTGGTTACGCGAGCTCCTACAATGAGCAGTTCTTC,CASSLSGYASSYNEQFF
few,TRBD2,TRBV27,TRBJ2-5,TGTGCCAGCAGGACTAGCGGGAGGGGAGAGACCCAGTACTTC,CASRTSGRGETQYF
NA,TRBD1,TRBV28,TRBJ1-5,TGTGCCAGCAGTTCAAACAGGGGACCCAATCAGCCCCAGCATTTT,CASSSNRGPNQPQHF
few,NA,TRBV20-1,TRBJ1-5,TGCAGTGCTAGAGATCTTGGGATTAGCAATCAGCCCCAGCATTTT,CSARDLGISNQPQHF
NA,TRBD2,TRBV6-1,TRBJ2-1,TGTGCCAGTGAGAGTCGCGGGGGATACAATGAGCAGTTCTTC,CASESRGGYNEQFF
NA,NA,TRBV15,TRBJ2-1,TGTGCCACCAGGTCTTTCATAGGCCTTAACAATGAGCAGTTCTTC,CATRSFIGLNNEQFF
NA,NA,TRBV2,TRBJ1-2,TGTGCCAGCAGGGTCGGGACGGGTTATGGCTACACCTTC,CASRVGTGYGYTF
NA,NA,TRBV7-2,TRBJ1-2,TGTGCCAGCAGCTTAGAGGCGGGCTATGGCTACACCTTC,CASSLEAGYGYTF
few,NA,TRBV6-5,TRBJ2-7,TGTGCCAGCAGTTACCTATCACAGGGGAGGGACGAGCAGTACTTC,CASSYLSQGRDEQYF
once,NA,TRBV7-3,TRBJ2-2,TGTGCCAGCAGCCGATATCCGGTGGGGGGGCCTAACACCGGGGAGCTGTTTTTT,CASSRYPVGGPNTGELFF
NA,NA,TRBV12-3/TRBV12-4,TRBJ2-7,TGTGCCAGCAGTTTTGGAACAGCTATCTACGAGCAGTACTTC,CASSFGTAIYEQYF
few,NA,TRBV7-9,TRBJ2-5,TGTGCCAGCAGTAGGGGGTCTATTGGGACCCAGTACTTC,CASSRGSIGTQYF
few,NA,TRBV7-3,TRBJ2-1,TGTGCCAGCAGCACAAATCGGGGGGCTTCCTACAATGAGCAGTTCTTC,CASSTNRGASYNEQFF
few,TRBD2,TRBV28,TRBJ2-6,TGTGCCAGCAGTTTAAGACTAGCGGGATCGGGGGCCAACGTCCTGACTTTC,CASSLRLAGSGANVLTF
NA,NA,TRBV20-1,TRBJ1-6,TGCAGTGCTAGGGCACTGGCAAATTCACCCCTCCACTTT,CSARALANSPLHF
NA,TRBD1,TRBV20-1,TRBJ2-6,TGCAGTCCTCAGGGGGCAAGTGGGGCCAACGTCCTGACTTTC,CSPQGASGANVLTF
NA,NA,TRBV15,TRBJ1-2,TGTGCCACCAGCAGGGTAGGGAACTATGGCTACACCTTC,CATSRVGNYGYTF
NA,TRBD2,TRBV19,TRBJ2-7,TGTGCCAGTAGTGGTCTAGCGGTGAGCTCCTACGAGCAGTACTTC,CASSGLAVSSYEQYF
few,TRBD2,TRBV20-1,TRBJ2-7,TGCAGTGCTTACCCCCGGGGACTAGCGGGAATTGTGCAGTACTTC,CSAYPRGLAGIVQYF
few,NA,TRBV7-9,TRBJ2-2,TGTGCCAGCAGCATGGACAGGAACACCGGGGAGCTGTTTTTT,CASSMDRNTGELFF
few,TRBD1,TRBV15,TRBJ1-5,TGTGCCACCAGCATCCGGACAGGGGGCTATCAGCCCCAGCATTTT,CATSIRTGGYQPQHF
few,TRBD1,TRBV7-9,TRBJ1-6,TGTGCCAGCAGCGACCGACAGGGGAGCTCCTATAATTCACCCCTCCACTTT,CASSDRQGSSYNSPLHF
few,TRBD1,TRBV6-4,TRBJ2-5,TGTGCCAGCAGTGAGACAGGGGGCGTGGAGACCCAGTACTTC,CASSETGGVETQYF